A selection of T cell receptor beta chains follows, all from one sample in a study of cytomegalovirus exposure and HLA in healthy donors. Here immunoSEQ multiplex PCR was the method, and the copy in TCRdb shows in-frame clones only, minus some. The sample has 150,000 to 200,000 clones, around 79% seen once. The sample consisted of PBMCs. The receptors were sampled from a man in his fifties or sixties in good health and CMV-seropositive. CDR3s include the opening cysteine and the closing phenylalanine or tryptophan. The D gene is left open where the match is weak. The size of a clone is reported for some rows only, either as once, few or many, or as a class for expanded clones.

size: .; J: TRBJ1-1; V: TRBV7-8; D: .; CDR3: CASSLAVATEAFF; DNA: TGTGCCAGCAGCTTAGCGGTGGCCACTGAAGCTTTCTTT
size: once; J: TRBJ1-1; V: TRBV15; D: TRBD1; CDR3: CATSSFGQGNTEAFF; DNA: TGTGCCACCAGCTCCTTTGGACAGGGGAACACTGAAGCTTTCTTT
size: .; J: TRBJ1-1; V: TRBV5-1; D: .; CDR3: CASSLAAGITEAFF; DNA: TGCGCCAGCAGCTTGGCCGCAGGGATCACTGAAGCTTTCTTT
size: few; J: TRBJ2-7; V: TRBV13; D: .; CDR3: CASSSATEKGYEQYF; DNA: TGTGCCAGCAGCTCAGCAACAGAGAAAGGCTACGAGCAGTACTTC
size: .; J: TRBJ2-5; V: TRBV2; D: TRBD2; CDR3: CASRREGTQYF; DNA: TGTGCCAGCAGAAGGGAGGGGACCCAGTACTTC
size: .; J: TRBJ1-1; V: TRBV19; D: .; CDR3: CAASLGGLGTEAFF; DNA: TGTGCCGCCTCCCTGGGGGGGCTGGGCACTGAAGCTTTCTTT
size: .; J: TRBJ2-7; V: TRBV7-9; D: TRBD1; CDR3: CASSLPRDRAAYEQYF; DNA: TGTGCCAGCAGCCTCCCCCGGGACAGGGCGGCCTACGAGCAGTACTTC
size: .; J: TRBJ1-6; V: TRBV5-1; D: TRBD1; CDR3: CASSPQTGDNSPLHF; DNA: TGCGCCAGCAGCCCACAAACAGGGGATAATTCACCCCTCCACTTT
size: few; J: TRBJ1-1; V: TRBV2; D: .; CDR3: CASSVRVSEAFF; DNA: TGTGCCAGCAGTGTCAGGGTCTCTGAAGCTTTCTTT
size: .; J: TRBJ1-1; V: TRBV20-1; D: .; CDR3: CSAYLNTEAFF; DNA: TGCAGTGCGTATCTAAACACTGAAGCTTTCTTT
size: few; J: TRBJ2-3; V: TRBV5-4; D: .; CDR3: CASSLIGSDTQYF; DNA: TGTGCCAGCAGCTTGATCGGTTCAGATACGCAGTATTTT
size: .; J: TRBJ2-1; V: TRBV7-3; D: TRBD1; CDR3: CASRGQGATRGSSYNEQFF; DNA: TGTGCCAGCAGAGGACAGGGGGCGACCCGCGGCAGCTCCTACAATGAGCAGTTCTTC
size: once; J: TRBJ2-7; V: TRBV11-1; D: .; CDR3: CASSLSADYEQYF; DNA: TGTGCCAGCAGCTTATCGGCGGACTACGAGCAGTACTTC
size: .; J: TRBJ1-4; V: TRBV15; D: TRBD1; CDR3: CATSMTGKSNEKLFF; DNA: TGTGCCACCAGCATGACAGGGAAGAGTAATGAAAAACTGTTTTTT
size: .; J: TRBJ2-5; V: TRBV6-1; D: TRBD1; CDR3: CASSAGQGKWETQYF; DNA: TGTGCCAGCAGTGCCGGACAGGGGAAGTGGGAGACCCAGTACTTC
size: .; J: TRBJ1-2; V: TRBV18; D: TRBD1; CDR3: CASSTDRGANYGYTF; DNA: TGTGCCAGCTCAACAGACAGGGGGGCTAACTATGGCTACACCTTC
size: .; J: TRBJ1-2; V: TRBV5-8; D: .; CDR3: CASSLAGVDYGYTF; DNA: TGTGCCAGCAGCTTGGCAGGGGTGGACTATGGCTACACCTTC
size: .; J: TRBJ2-2; V: TRBV2; D: TRBD1; CDR3: CASRSGGNTGELFF; DNA: TGTGCCAGCAGATCAGGGGGAAACACCGGGGAGCTGTTTTTT
size: .; J: TRBJ1-1; V: TRBV6-4; D: .; CDR3: CASSPTGTLNTEAFF; DNA: TGTGCCAGCAGTCCTACAGGGACCTTGAACACTGAAGCTTTCTTT
size: .; J: TRBJ2-2; V: TRBV2; D: .; CDR3: CASRPIDNSYTGELFF; DNA: TGTGCCAGCAGGCCGATCGACAACTCGTACACCGGGGAGCTGTTTTTT
size: .; J: TRBJ1-5; V: TRBV4-3; D: TRBD1; CDR3: CASSQGTGGQPQHF; DNA: TGCGCCAGCAGCCAAGGGACAGGGGGACAGCCCCAGCATTTT
size: few; J: TRBJ2-5; V: TRBV25-1; D: .; CDR3: CASSEPLTETQYF; DNA: TGTGCCAGCAGTGAACCACTTACGGAGACCCAGTACTTC
size: .; J: TRBJ2-5; V: TRBV9; D: TRBD1; CDR3: CASTKQGFGRETQYF; DNA: TGTGCCAGCACCAAACAGGGGTTTGGGCGAGAGACCCAGTACTTC
size: few; J: TRBJ1-2; V: TRBV7-9; D: TRBD1; CDR3: CASSVRQGFYGYTF; DNA: TGTGCCAGCAGCGTGAGACAGGGGTTCTATGGCTACACCTTC
size: .; J: TRBJ1-5; V: TRBV6-6; D: TRBD1; CDR3: CASRSGQGAAQPQHF; DNA: TGTGCCAGCAGGTCGGGACAGGGGGCTGCTCAGCCCCAGCATTTT
size: .; J: TRBJ2-5; V: TRBV25-1; D: TRBD2; CDR3: CASSESDQGLGKTQYF; DNA: TGTGCCAGCAGTGAATCCGACCAAGGACTAGGGAAGACCCAGTACTTC
size: .; J: TRBJ2-1; V: TRBV18; D: TRBD1; CDR3: CASSRETGEHNEQFF; DNA: TGTGCCAGCTCACGAGAGACAGGGGAGCACAATGAGCAGTTCTTC
size: .; J: TRBJ1-6; V: TRBV7-2; D: TRBD1; CDR3: CASSFTTGGNSPLHF; DNA: TGTGCCAGCAGCTTCACGACAGGGGGCAATTCACCCCTCCACTTT
size: few; J: TRBJ2-2; V: TRBV10-1; D: TRBD2; CDR3: CASSSSGVYGTGELFF; DNA: TGCGCCAGCAGTAGTAGCGGGGTCTATGGCACCGGGGAGCTGTTTTTT
size: few; J: TRBJ1-2; V: TRBV5-4; D: .; CDR3: CASSFGLGQTTNYGYTF; DNA: TGTGCCAGCAGCTTTGGTCTCGGACAGACAACTAACTATGGCTACACCTTC
size: .; J: TRBJ1-4; V: TRBV4-3; D: TRBD1; CDR3: CASSQGDRGDEKLFF; DNA: TGCGCCAGCAGCCAAGGGGACAGGGGGGATGAAAAACTGTTTTTT
size: once; J: TRBJ1-1; V: TRBV7-3; D: .; CDR3: CASSLRGNTEAFF; DNA: TGTGCCAGCAGCTTAAGAGGAAACACTGAAGCTTTCTTT
size: few; J: TRBJ2-2; V: TRBV5-4; D: .; CDR3: CASSLASTGGRVGELFF; DNA: TGTGCCAGCAGCTTGGCCTCTACGGGGGGCCGGGTCGGGGAGCTGTTTTTT
size: .; J: TRBJ1-4; V: TRBV5-4; D: .; CDR3: CASSLDGGANEKLFF; DNA: TGTGCCAGCAGCTTGGATGGCGGAGCTAATGAAAAACTGTTTTTT
size: .; J: TRBJ1-5; V: TRBV27; D: .; CDR3: CASSLTGEGRENQPQHF; DNA: TGTGCCAGCAGTTTAACCGGGGAGGGCCGGGAGAATCAGCCCCAGCATTTT
size: .; J: TRBJ1-5; V: TRBV19; D: .; CDR3: CASSAGLSNQPQHF; DNA: TGTGCCAGTAGTGCAGGGTTGAGCAATCAGCCCCAGCATTTT
size: .; J: TRBJ2-2; V: TRBV7-9; D: .; CDR3: CAPAGGTGELFF; DNA: TGTGCCCCCGCGGGTGGCACCGGGGAGCTGTTTTTT
size: .; J: TRBJ1-1; V: TRBV6-5; D: .; CDR3: CASSYSGRANTEAFF; DNA: TGTGCCAGCAGTTACTCGGGCAGAGCGAACACTGAAGCTTTCTTT
size: .; J: TRBJ1-2; V: TRBV18; D: TRBD1; CDR3: CASSPYTSGTGDYGYTF; DNA: TGTGCCAGCTCACCTTACACTTCCGGGACAGGGGACTATGGCTACACCTTC
size: .; J: TRBJ2-2; V: TRBV29-1; D: TRBD2; CDR3: CSVDFGSGGTGELFF; DNA: TGCAGCGTTGACTTCGGTAGCGGGGGGACCGGGGAGCTGTTTTTT
size: .; J: TRBJ2-7; V: TRBV7-9; D: TRBD1; CDR3: CASSPGQGPAEQYF; DNA: TGTGCCAGCAGCCCGGGACAGGGACCAGCCGAGCAGTACTTC
size: .; J: TRBJ2-2; V: TRBV6-5; D: .; CDR3: CASSYSGGTGELFF; DNA: TGTGCCAGCAGTTACTCAGGCGGAACCGGGGAGCTGTTTTTT
size: .; J: TRBJ2-7; V: TRBV19; D: .; CDR3: CASSIVPNADEQYF; DNA: TGTGCCAGTAGTATTGTCCCAAATGCGGACGAGCAGTACTTC
size: few; J: TRBJ2-2; V: TRBV27; D: .; CDR3: CASKFGGTGELFF; DNA: TGTGCCAGCAAGTTCGGTGGCACCGGGGAGCTGTTTTTT
size: .; J: TRBJ2-3; V: TRBV29-1; D: TRBD1; CDR3: CSAMGQGNTDTQYF; DNA: TGCAGCGCAATGGGACAGGGGAACACAGATACGCAGTATTTT
size: .; J: TRBJ2-1; V: TRBV27; D: TRBD1; CDR3: CASSFPGQGVNNEQFF; DNA: TGTGCCAGCAGTTTTCCCGGACAGGGGGTAAACAATGAGCAGTTCTTC
size: .; J: TRBJ2-3; V: TRBV28; D: .; CDR3: CASSLLSGDYTDTQYF; DNA: TGTGCCAGCAGCCTCTTAAGTGGAGATTACACAGATACGCAGTATTTT
size: .; J: TRBJ1-4; V: TRBV4-1; D: .; CDR3: CASSQAPEEKLFF; DNA: TGCGCCAGCAGCCAAGCCCCCGAGGAAAAACTGTTTTTT
size: .; J: TRBJ2-2; V: TRBV6-6; D: TRBD2; CDR3: CASTHGGANTGELFF; DNA: TGTGCCAGCACCCACGGGGGGGCGAACACCGGGGAGCTGTTTTTT
size: few; J: TRBJ1-2; V: TRBV4-3; D: .; CDR3: CASRGGVKGGYTF; DNA: TGCGCCAGCCGAGGGGGGGTAAAGGGTGGCTACACCTTC
size: .; J: TRBJ1-5; V: TRBV28; D: TRBD1; CDR3: CASSLGRQGSGQPQHF; DNA: TGTGCCAGCAGTCTTGGACGACAGGGGTCAGGACAGCCCCAGCATTTT
size: .; J: TRBJ1-2; V: TRBV5-4; D: TRBD1; CDR3: CASTGTGARYTF; DNA: TGTGCCAGCACCGGGACAGGCGCAAGGTACACCTTC
size: .; J: TRBJ2-7; V: TRBV4-3; D: .; CDR3: CASSQEFQTPRYF; DNA: TGCGCCAGCAGCCAAGAATTCCAGACTCCACGGTACTTC
size: .; J: TRBJ2-7; V: TRBV5-6; D: .; CDR3: CASSLPTRAGEQYF; DNA: TGTGCCAGCAGCTTGCCGACCAGGGCCGGGGAGCAGTACTTC
size: once; J: TRBJ1-1; V: TRBV29-1; D: .; CDR3: CSVIPGQNTEAFF; DNA: TGCAGCGTGATCCCCGGACAGAACACTGAAGCTTTCTTT
size: .; J: TRBJ2-3; V: TRBV2; D: TRBD2; CDR3: CASSVVAGGLGDTQYF; DNA: TGTGCCAGCAGTGTGGTAGCGGGGGGGTTAGGAGATACGCAGTATTTT
size: few; J: TRBJ1-5; V: TRBV9; D: .; CDR3: CASSVGTVNQPQHF; DNA: TGTGCCAGCAGCGTAGGGACAGTTAATCAGCCCCAGCATTTT
size: few; J: TRBJ2-5; V: TRBV30; D: TRBD2; CDR3: CAWSPQRGGQETQYF; DNA: TGTGCCTGGAGTCCTCAGCGGGGGGGCCAAGAGACCCAGTACTTC
size: .; J: TRBJ2-5; V: TRBV11-2; D: TRBD2; CDR3: CASSLYETSEETQYF; DNA: TGTGCCAGCAGCTTATACGAGACTAGCGAAGAGACCCAGTACTTC
size: .; J: TRBJ1-5; V: TRBV19; D: TRBD1; CDR3: CASSSQGVGNQPQHF; DNA: TGTGCCAGTAGTTCTCAGGGGGTCGGCAATCAGCCCCAGCATTTT